The clone carrying this T cell receptor (beta chain) has only one observation. Its antigen is unidentified. This entry comes from a study of T cell responses to AZD1222 COVID-19 vaccine. Overall study context: The study pooled second doses at about 4 or about 12 weeks.

The CDR3 covers 15 residues. The ends lost 4 bases at V and 9 bases at J; junction bases unmatched: 7. Germline CDR1 is SNHLY and CDR2 is FYNNEI. TCRdb's table, derived via immunoSEQ multiplex PCR, lists solely in-frame clones and lacks some. The sample yields about 130,000 clones, approximately 85% seen once. Study-wide points: Unmutated variant regions are reportedly the target of nearly half of TCRs that are spike-specific. Regions 160-218 and 743-854 dominated among vaccine-associated CD4 TCRs spanning spike.

This receptor was identified in an adult in good health. This chain links TRBV2 with TRBJ1-6; 9 bases align to TRBD1. The specimen comprised peripheral blood, sampled on day 0 of AZD1222 vaccination. CDR3 nucleotide sequence: TGTGCCAGCAGTGGGAGACAGGGGGTTGGTTCACCCCTCCACTTT. This encodes CASSGRQGVGSPLHF. Together with reference TRBV2 and TRBJ1-6, the CDR3 gives the full variable domain: EPEVTQTPSHQVTQMGQEVILRCVPISNHLYFYWYRQILGQKVEFLVSFYNNEISEKSEIFDDQFSVERPDGSNFTLKIRSTKLEDSAMYFCASSGRQGVGSPLHFGNGTRLTVT.